The 27 T cell receptor beta chains given below trace back to one sample, sequenced in a study of cytomegalovirus exposure and HLA in healthy donors. It was with 60 Vbeta and 13 Jbeta primers that the PCR ran. Profiled with immunoSEQ multiplex PCR; TCRdb holds only in-frame clones, not every one. The sample lists 160,000 or so clones, 70% seen once, with 4.7% in the top ten. The sequenced material came from PBMCs. Receptor source: a man in his late teens or twenties in good health and CMV-seropositive.

This clone was seen only a few times. The J gene is TRBJ1-2, the V gene TRBV6-1, with a weak D call TRBD1 (6 bases). Trimming removed 5 bases at V and 6 bases at J, with 13 bases between. Germline CDR1 MNHNS, CDR2 SASEGT. The CDR3 is made up of 13 amino acids. CDR3 DNA sequence: TGTGCCAGCAGTCTTTCACAGGGCGATGGCTACACCTTC. It is translated as CASSLSQGDGYTF.

The chain links TRBV28 to TRBJ1-1; D may be TRBD1 (6 bases). Germline CDR1 and CDR2: MDHEN and SYDVKM. This CDR3 contains 15 residues. V dropped 3 bases and J dropped 1 base, with 12 bases sitting between them. As DNA, the CDR3 is TGTGCCAGCAGTTTTGAGGGACAAGAGAACACTGAAGCTTTCTTT. Its protein is CASSFEGQENTEAFF.

The chain links TRBV15 to TRBJ2-5, with 9 bases lining up with TRBD2. V lost 0 bases to trimming and J lost 5 bases; unmatched junction nucleotides: 4. Per germline, CDR1 LNHNV and CDR2 YYDKDF (reference sequence). There are 15 residues in the CDR3. CDR3 sequence: CATSRDGAGGETQYF. As DNA, the CDR3 is TGTGCCACCAGCAGAGATGGGGCGGGGGGGGAGACCCAGTACTTC.

This clone turned up a few times. The chain has TRBV5-1 and TRBJ1-1, with D perhaps matching TRBD1 (6 bases). The germline gives CDR1 SGHRS, CDR2 YFSETQ. Between the trimmed V and J ends, which lost 2 bases and 10 bases, there was a span of 9 bases. The CDR3 is 11 amino acids. CDR3 amino acids: CASSLGGVAFF. CDR3 nucleotides: TGCGCCAGCAGCTTAGGGGGGGTAGCTTTCTTT.

The chain carries TRBV28 and TRBJ2-7; weak D call: TRBD2 (7 bases). Germline lookup yields CDR1 MDHEN and CDR2 SYDVKM. V lost 4 bases and J 3 bases, leaving 19 bases between the germline ends. The CDR3 length is 16 residues. CDR3 DNA sequence: TGTGCCAGCAGTTCGGGGGGTGGAGGGGGATTCTACGAGCAGTACGTC. Its translation: CASSSGGGGGFYEQYV.

The chain uses TRBV27 and TRBJ1-2, with a weak D call TRBD1 (5 bases). The CDR3 has 13 amino acids. The germline gives CDR1 MNHEY, CDR2 SMNVEV (reference sequence). Trimming stripped 6 bases from V and 8 bases from J, with 16 bases between. This CDR3 is CASSLGLLGGYTF. CDR3 nucleotide sequence: TGTGCCAGCAGCCTGGGACTCCTAGGAGGCTACACCTTC.

The chain links TRBV14 to TRBJ1-6, with 9 bases identical to TRBD1. This CDR3 spans 14 amino acids. The germline gives CDR1 SGHDN, CDR2 FVKESK. V was clipped by 8 bases and J by 9 bases; unmatched bases: 8. The CDR3 DNA sequence: TGTGCCAGCGGCCGTACAGGGGGCGGTTCACCCCTCCACTTT. This gives the protein CASGRTGGGSPLHF.

The J gene is TRBJ2-6, the V gene TRBV10-2; D is possibly TRBD1 (5 bases). The CDR3 totals 16 residues. V shed 3 bases and J shed 0 bases, with 9 bases lying between them. The germline gives CDR1 WSHSY, CDR2 SAAADI. The CDR3 sequence: CASSDPGNSGANVLTF. CDR3 nucleotides: TGCGCCAGCAGTGACCCAGGGAACTCTGGGGCCAACGTCCTGACTTTC.

The chain couples TRBV28 to TRBJ1-6; TRBD1 might be the D (6 bases). Germline assignment: CDR1 MDHEN and CDR2 SYDVKM. The CDR3 runs to 15 residues. The V end lost 1 base, the J end lost 6 bases, and 10 bases lay between the germline ends. For the CDR3, the DNA is TGTGCCAGCAGTTTATACCTGGACAGTAATTCACCCCTCCACTTT. Translated, it gives CASSLYLDSNSPLHF.

The chain combines TRBV28 with TRBJ1-2; D remains ambiguous. V lost 2 bases to trimming and J lost 3 bases, with 4 bases between them. This CDR3 is 12 amino acids long. Germline V lookup: CDR1 MDHEN, CDR2 SYDVKM. CDR3 region: CASSLADYGYTF. CDR3 nucleotides: TGTGCCAGCAGTTTAGCAGACTATGGCTACACCTTC.

This clone was detected a few times. The chain carries TRBV6-1 and TRBJ1-1; D perhaps matches TRBD1 (5 bases). With 8 bases removed from V and 1 base from J, the gap between germline ends came to 11 bases. Looked up from germline, CDR1 is MNHNS and CDR2 is SASEGT. The length of the CDR3 is 13 residues. CDR3 loop: CASGRVGNTEAFF. For the CDR3, the DNA is TGTGCCAGCGGCAGGGTAGGGAACACTGAAGCTTTCTTT.

This rearrangement joins TRBV5-1 to TRBJ2-7; possible D gene TRBD1, 6 bases. V lost 2 bases, J lost 5 bases, and 11 bases lay in between. From germline, CDR1 is SGHRS and CDR2 YFSETQ. The CDR3 sequence is 13 residues long. The CDR3: CASSLTGQNEQYV. CDR3 DNA sequence: TGCGCCAGCAGCTTAACAGGGCAAAACGAGCAGTACGTC.

The rearrangement links TRBV11-2 to TRBJ2-5, with 11 bases lining up with TRBD2. This CDR3 region has 15 residues. Germline V CDR1 and CDR2: SGHAT, FQNNGV. V lost 5 bases to trimming and J lost 2 bases; unmatched junction nucleotides: 4. CDR3 nucleotides: TGTGCCAGCAGCCCTCGGACTAGCGGGCAAGAGACCCAGTACTTC. This gives the protein CASSPRTSGQETQYF.

The rearrangement uses TRBV7-9 and TRBJ1-1; 7 nucleotides line up with TRBD1. The CDR3 totals 15 residues. The V segment lost 5 bases and the J segment 1 base; nucleotides outside the gene matches: 7. Looked up from germline, CDR1 is SEHNR and CDR2 is FQNEAQ (reference sequence). The CDR3 DNA reads as TGTGCCAGCAGCCCCCCCGGACAGGCGAACACTGAAGCTTTCTTT. Protein: CASSPPGQANTEAFF.

This clone came up once. This sequence joins TRBV10-3 and TRBJ1-4; D is unclear. This CDR3 has 12 residues. The V and J ends lost 2 bases and 8 bases respectively, with 6 bases between them. The germline V gene has CDR1 ENHRY and CDR2 SYGVKD. CDR3 nucleotide sequence: TGTGCCATCAGTGAGCCCAGGGAAAAACTGTTTTTT. As protein: CAISEPREKLFF.

The rearrangement uses TRBV6-1 and TRBJ1-1, with a weak D call TRBD1 (6 bases). This CDR3 spans 13 amino acids. Germline CDR1 and CDR2: MNHNS and SASEGT. V was trimmed by 4 bases and J by 6 bases, leaving 12 bases between them. The CDR3 DNA is TGTGCCAGCAGTGCTGACAGGATCGCTGAAGCTTTCTTT. This translates into CASSADRIAEAFF.

In this sample, this clone turned up a few times. The chain joins TRBV6-5 to TRBJ1-4, with TRBD1 matching 7 bases. The ends lost 5 bases at V and 8 bases at J; junction bases unmatched: 8. In germline, CDR1 is MNHEY, CDR2 SVGAGI. The CDR3 loop spans 14 amino acids. CDR3 bases: TGTGCCAGCAGTAACAGGGGAGCGGAAGAAAAACTGTTTTTT. It specifies CASSNRGAEEKLFF.

A single count supports this clone. CDR3 nucleotides: TGTGCCAGCAGCCCCCAGAGAGCCCCAACCCGACTCGAACTGTTTTTT. This encodes CASSPQRAPTRLELFF. The chain couples TRBV7-8 to TRBJ1-4; D not certain. CDR1 and CDR2 (germline): SGHVS, FQNEAQ. Trimming removed 5 bases from V and 12 bases from J, with 25 bases in between. This CDR3 spans 16 amino acids.

V is TRBV7-2 and J is TRBJ2-2, with TRBD1 matching 9 bases. The CDR3 extends over 16 amino acids. V shed 1 base and J 6 bases; nucleotides not matched to a gene: 6. CDR1 SGHTA and CDR2 FQGNSA come from the germline V gene. The CDR3 here is CASSLEQTGGSGELFF. In DNA form, the CDR3 reads TGTGCCAGCAGCTTAGAACAGACAGGGGGGTCCGGGGAGCTGTTTTTT. The whole variable domain, remainder taken from reference TRBV7-2 and TRBJ2-2, is GAGVSQSPSNKVTEKGKDVELRCDPISGHTALYWYRQSLGQGLEFLIYFQGNSAPDKSGLPSDRFSAERTGGSVSTLTIQRTQQEDSAVYLCASSLEQTGGSGELFFGEGSRLTVL.

The V and J genes are TRBV9 and TRBJ2-2; the match to TRBD1 covers 10 bases. This CDR3 contains 15 residues. The J segment lost 6 bases and the V segment lost 0 bases, leaving 2 bases of the junction unmatched. Germline V gives CDR1 SGDLS, CDR2 YYNGEE. The CDR3 here is CASSVGGQGSGELFF. CDR3 bases: TGTGCCAGCAGCGTAGGGGGACAGGGGTCCGGGGAGCTGTTTTTT.

The V call is TRBV7-9, the J call TRBJ1-5, with D possibly being TRBD1 (5 bases). V was shortened by 5 bases and J by 2 bases, with 16 bases between the two germline ends. From germline, CDR1 is SEHNR and CDR2 FQNEAQ (reference sequence). This CDR3 spans 16 amino acids. CDR3 protein: CASSATGSGGNQPQHF. The CDR3 DNA reads TGTGCCAGCAGCGCCACAGGCTCCGGAGGCAATCAGCCCCAGCATTTT.

This chain connects TRBV19 to TRBJ2-6; D is unclear. Germline V gene lookup returns CDR1 LNHDA and CDR2 SQIVND (reference sequence). V was shortened by 3 bases and J by 2 bases, with 8 bases between the two germline ends. The CDR3 is 15 residues long. CDR3 DNA sequence: TGTGCCAGTAGTATCGCGTTGCCTGGGGCCAACGTCCTGACTTTC. Translated, it gives CASSIALPGANVLTF.

CDR3 sequence reads: CASTSPSGQPQHF. In DNA, the CDR3 is TGTGCCAGTACCTCGCCCTCAGGGCAGCCCCAGCATTTT. The chain is built from TRBV19 and TRBJ1-5, with D perhaps matching TRBD1 (5 bases). Trimming stripped 7 bases from V and 7 bases from J, with 14 bases between. Germline CDR1 is LNHDA and CDR2 is SQIVND (reference sequence). The CDR3 loop spans 13 amino acids.

The chain carries TRBV4-1 and TRBJ1-1; D unclear. V lost 0 bases to trimming and J lost 4 bases, with 12 bases between them. Germline loops: CDR1 MGHRA, CDR2 YSYEKL. The CDR3 consists of 15 residues. In nucleotides, the CDR3 is TGCGCCAGCAGCCAAGAAAGGGCGGGTAGCACTGAAGCTTTCTTT. Protein product: CASSQERAGSTEAFF.

The rearrangement uses TRBV29-1 and TRBJ1-1; no clear D. The CDR3 covers 13 residues. Germline V gene data show CDR1 as SQVTM and CDR2 as ANQGSEA. The V end lost 2 bases, the J end lost 2 bases, and 9 bases lay between the germline ends. The chain's CDR3 is CSVERLPNTEAFF. CDR3 bases: TGCAGCGTTGAAAGACTCCCTAACACTGAAGCTTTCTTT.

This clone turned up a few times. The chain's CDR3 is CASSTRQERNTEAFF. Here the CDR3 DNA reads TGTGCCAGCAGCACCCGACAGGAACGAAACACTGAAGCTTTCTTT. The chain uses TRBV7-8 and TRBJ1-1; D is possibly TRBD1 (6 bases). Germline CDR1 reads SGHVS; CDR2 reads FQNEAQ. CDR3 size: 15 residues. Trimming took off 5 bases at V and 2 bases at J, with 15 bases between the two ends.

The rearrangement links TRBV5-1 to TRBJ2-1; tentative D call: TRBD1 (6 bases). Germline lookup yields CDR1 SGHRS and CDR2 YFSETQ. This CDR3 is built from 14 residues. With 6 bases removed from V and 8 bases from J, the gap between germline ends came to 18 bases. The CDR3 coding sequence is TGCGCCAGCAACAATCCACAGGGTTCTCATGAGCAGTTCTTC. Encoded protein: CASNNPQGSHEQFF.